One sample yielded the 8 T cell receptor beta chains listed below, sequenced in a study of CD8+ T cells in alopecia areata. cDNA reverse transcribed from extracted RNA served as the sequencing template. The assay was immunoSEQ multiplex PCR, and TCRdb's table has in-frame clones only and misses some. The sample lists roughly 190,000 clones, around 56% occurring once. Treatment of the sample: oral pan-JAK inhibitor, 5-10 mg twice daily. Here the sequenced sample was CD4+ T cells sorted from blood, taken at week 4, from a patient treated with tofacitinib. The receptors shown here come from a human donor with alopecia areata.

Worth noting for this clone: This sample also contains other DNA sequences that code for the same CDR3. The V call is TRBV5-1, the J call TRBJ2-5; unclear D gene. Per germline, CDR1 SGHRS and CDR2 YFSETQ. Trimming took 1 base from V and 5 from J, leaving 3 bases between them. The CDR3 extends over 11 amino acids. CDR3: CASSLKETQYF. CDR3 sequence (DNA): TGCGCCAGCAGCTTGAAGGAGACCCAGTACTTC.

The rearrangement links TRBV10-3 to TRBJ2-5; D gene unclear. V was pared by 7 bases and J by 2 bases, with 11 bases between. This CDR3 has 13 amino acids. The germline V gene has CDR1 ENHRY and CDR2 SYGVKD. CDR3 nucleotides: TGTGCCATCACAGGTACACTACAAGAGACCCAGTACTTC. Protein product: CAITGTLQETQYF.

J is TRBJ2-5 and V is TRBV6-5; a possible D gene is TRBD2 (6 bases). Germline V gene sequence: CDR1 MNHEY, CDR2 SVGAGI. The CDR3 loop spans 15 amino acids. The V gene lost 0 bases and the J gene lost 3 bases, with 11 bases spanning the gap. CDR3 sequence (DNA): TGTGCCAGCAGTTACTCGGGGGGAACGAAAGAGACCCAGTACTTC. Translating it yields CASSYSGGTKETQYF.

This chain links TRBV29-1 with TRBJ1-2; 8 bases are a match to TRBD1. CDR1 SQVTM and CDR2 ANQGSEA come from the germline V gene. V was clipped by 1 base and J by 8 bases; unmatched bases: 6. This CDR3 comprises 13 residues. The CDR3 reads CSVEGDRPSGYTF. In nucleotides, the CDR3 is TGCAGCGTTGAAGGGGACAGGCCCTCAGGCTACACCTTC.

The V call is TRBV25-1, the J call TRBJ2-5; weak D call: TRBD2 (5 bases). The V and J ends lost 6 bases and 2 bases respectively, with 13 bases between them. The germline gives CDR1 MGHDK, CDR2 SYGVNS. This CDR3 comprises 14 residues. The CDR3 region is CASRNFGVQETQYF. Written as DNA, the CDR3 is TGTGCCAGCAGGAACTTCGGGGTTCAAGAGACCCAGTACTTC.

The chain joins TRBV5-6 to TRBJ1-5; 7 bases match TRBD1. Germline V gene data show CDR1 as SGHDT and CDR2 as YYEEEE. The CDR3 is 16 residues long. Unmatched junction bases numbered 8, after V lost 1 base and J lost 4 bases. The CDR3 DNA is TGTGCCAGCAGCTTGTGGGGACAGCCGATAAATCAGCCCCAGCATTTT. Translation: CASSLWGQPINQPQHF.

The rearrangement joins TRBV9 to TRBJ2-5, with D maybe TRBD2 (5 bases). From germline, CDR1 is SGDLS and CDR2 YYNGEE. The CDR3 totals 14 residues. V dropped 1 base and J dropped 5 bases, with 12 bases sitting between them. The CDR3 DNA follows: TGTGCCAGCAGCGTATTAGGAGGCTTGGAGACCCAGTACTTC. It encodes CASSVLGGLETQYF.

Concerning this clone: Other DNA sequences in the sample encode the same CDR3. This sequence joins TRBV4-2 and TRBJ2-5; the D is unclear. V lost 1 base and J 3 bases, leaving 9 bases between the germline ends. There are 14 residues in the CDR3. Per the germline V gene, CDR1 is LGHNA and CDR2 is YNFKEQ. The CDR3 protein is CASSQGTDKETQYF. The CDR3, as DNA: TGTGCCAGCAGCCAAGGGACGGATAAAGAGACCCAGTACTTC.